The next 4 T cell receptor beta chains were all read from a single sample in a study of CD8 T cells in ankylosing spondylitis. TCRdb independently ran MiXCR on the 5' RACE reads; one entry per CDR3 protein. The sample comprises 300,000 to 350,000 distinct CDR3 sequences, roughly 14% of which are singletons, and about 1% rests with the top ten. The sequenced material came from blood, either unsorted or a sorted T cell fraction (not recorded which). The receptors were sampled from a male donor with ankylosing spondylitis or in good health (not recorded which).

V usage is TRBV28 and J usage is TRBJ2-2; a weak D match, TRBD1 (6 bases). Trimming removed 5 bases at V and 4 bases at J, with 17 bases between. The CDR3 contains 16 residues. The germline V gene encodes CDR1 MDHEN and CDR2 SYDVKM. CDR3: CASSQEVGASTGELFF. The CDR3, as DNA: TGTGCCAGCAGTCAAGAGGTGGGGGCTAGCACCGGGGAGCTGTTTTTT. Full variable domain (outside the CDR3, taken from reference TRBV28 and TRBJ2-2): DVKVTQSSRYLVKRTGEKVFLECVQDMDHENMFWYRQDPGLGLRLIYFSYDVKMKEKGDIPEGYSVSREKKERFSLILESASTNQTSMYLCASSQEVGASTGELFFGEGSRLTVL.

This clonotype was counted between two and nine times. This rearrangement joins TRBV10-3 to TRBJ1-1, with 8 bases aligning to TRBD1. The J segment lost 5 bases and the V segment lost 0 bases, leaving 2 bases of the junction unmatched. CDR1 and CDR2 (germline): ENHRY, SYGVKD. This CDR3 region has 14 residues. CDR3 bases: TGTGCCATCAGTGAGTCCACAGGGGGGACTGAAGCTTTCTTT. Its translation: CAISESTGGTEAFF.

This clonotype was recorded a few times. V is TRBV19 and J is TRBJ1-2, with D perhaps matching TRBD1 (5 bases). The germline V and J ends were trimmed by 6 bases and 4 bases, with 12 bases remaining between them. This CDR3 has 13 amino acids. CDR1 LNHDA and CDR2 SQIVND come from the germline V gene (reference sequence). This CDR3 reads CASRERGSYGYTF. DNA of the CDR3: TGTGCCAGTAGGGAGCGGGGGAGCTATGGCTACACCTTC.

This clonotype was observed a handful of times. V gene TRBV20-1 combines with J gene TRBJ1-1, with D possibly matching TRBD1 (5 bases). The germline V gene encodes CDR1 DFQATT and CDR2 SNEGSKA (reference sequence). The CDR3 is made up of 13 amino acids. V was trimmed by 4 bases and J by 1 base, leaving 10 bases between them. The CDR3 loop reads CSATPTANTEAFF. CDR3 nucleotides: TGCAGTGCTACCCCGACAGCGAACACTGAAGCTTTCTTT.